This T cell receptor beta chain was recorded in a study of T cell responses to AZD1222 COVID-19 vaccine. The study, taken as a whole, reports: Nearly half of unique spike-specific TCRs reportedly avoided B.1.351 and B.1.1.7 mutated regions. The donor cohort was predominantly white British with a female majority, and clonal diversity may have been underestimated. A rise in Spike-specific TCR breadth and depth followed two AZD1222 doses. Repertoire samples came only from after the peak T cell response.

Assay used: immunoSEQ multiplex PCR; TCRdb lists only in-frame clones, some missing. The sample includes over 70,000 clones, more than 60% of them seen just once. Trimming removed 5 bases from V and 0 bases from J, with 11 bases in between. The V gene's germline CDR1 is SGHVS and CDR2 FQNEAQ. The CDR3 consists of 15 residues. In regard to this clone: Its target is unknown.

This chain joins TRBV7-8 and TRBJ1-3; D call uncertain. This material consisted of peripheral blood, taken 28 days after the second dose of the MenACWY control vaccine. The sequence was obtained from an adult who received the MenACWY meningococcal vaccine as a control. CDR3 coding DNA: TGTGCCAGCAGCCGAGACGGAGCCTCTGGAAACACCATATATTTT. Protein sequence: CASSRDGASGNTIYF.